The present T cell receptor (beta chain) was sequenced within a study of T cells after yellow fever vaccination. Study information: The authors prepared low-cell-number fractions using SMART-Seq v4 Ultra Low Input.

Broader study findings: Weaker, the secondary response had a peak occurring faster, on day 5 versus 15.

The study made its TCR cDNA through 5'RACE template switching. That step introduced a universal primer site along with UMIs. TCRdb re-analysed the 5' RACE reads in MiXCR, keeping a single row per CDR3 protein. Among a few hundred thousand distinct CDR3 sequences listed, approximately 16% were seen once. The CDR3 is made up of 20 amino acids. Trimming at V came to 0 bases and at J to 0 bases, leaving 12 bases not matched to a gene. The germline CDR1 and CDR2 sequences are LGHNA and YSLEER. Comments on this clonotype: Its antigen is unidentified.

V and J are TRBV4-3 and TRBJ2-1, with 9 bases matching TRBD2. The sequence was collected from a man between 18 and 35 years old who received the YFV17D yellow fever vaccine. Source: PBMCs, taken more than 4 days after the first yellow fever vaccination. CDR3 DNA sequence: TGCGCCAGCAGCCAAGACATTCGAGCGGGGGGCCCTAGCTCCTACAATGAGCAGTTCTTC. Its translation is CASSQDIRAGGPSSYNEQFF.